This TCR beta chain was obtained from a study of cytomegalovirus exposure and HLA in healthy donors. Overall study findings and caveats: After further analysis at a later stage, 16,951 TCR beta sequences were associated with HLA alleles at 0.05 false discovery rate. One later analysis reportedly identified an Asian-associated ancestry cluster that showed fewer N-insertions than the roughly 640-donor mean. Cytomegalovirus status was reportedly diagnosed by the classifier with high specificity and sensitivity. In a later analysis, TCR beta V- and J-gene trimming was associated with a missense DCLRE1C variant.

V gave up 4 bases and J gave up 5 bases; unmatched junction bases: 16. Germline lookup yields CDR1 SGHNT and CDR2 YYREEE (reference sequence). The CDR3 covers 17 residues. The study ran its PCR with 60 Vbeta and 13 Jbeta primers. Profiled with immunoSEQ multiplex PCR; TCRdb holds only in-frame clones, not every one. Of approximately 190,000 clones listed, approximately 80% are singletons. A word on this clone: The antigen is undetermined.

The sample consisted of PBMCs. The chain employs TRBV5-4 and TRBJ2-7; 9 bases map to TRBD1. This clonotype originated in a woman aged 25 to 45 in good health and CMV-seropositive. The CDR3 protein is CASSAFRGDRATNEQYF. The CDR3 nucleotides read TGTGCCAGCAGCGCCTTTCGGGGGGACAGGGCAACGAACGAGCAGTACTTC. Together with reference TRBV5-4 and TRBJ2-7, the CDR3 gives the full variable domain: ETGVTQSPTHLIKTRGQQVTLRCSSQSGHNTVSWYQQALGQGPQFIFQYYREEENGRGNFPPRFSGLQFPNYSSELNVNALELDDSALYLCASSAFRGDRATNEQYFGPGTRLTVT.